This T cell receptor beta chain comes out of a study of shared clonotypes between healthy human individuals (dated by TCRdb to 2020 to 2022). Regarding the research as a whole: Three men and a couple of women, aged 18 to 49 years, made up the cohort. Between about 0.9 and 9 billion PBMCs per donor were obtained by leukapheresis. The study deeply sequenced blood TCR repertoires of about 5 healthy adults to estimate repertoire size and the extent of clonotype sharing between individuals. To increase sequencing depth and limit assay-specific biases, TCR repertoire library preparation and sequencing were carried out by different laboratories using diverse techniques. Study-level results and caveats: Only blood was sampled, and tissue TCR repertoires likely differ from those in blood. The genetic and exposure-history diversity represented was limited by the small number of donors. Based on pairwise subsampling, the degree of clonotype sharing among donors was expected to be affected by sequencing depth.

Using the deep immunoSEQ assay, multiplex PCR amplified TCR CDR3 regions from genomic DNA. Genomic DNA extracted from each cell subset was distributed evenly over all wells of several immunoSEQ 96-well plates, and each plate served as one replicate. For unsorted PBMC, approximately 0.3 ug of genomic DNA, equivalent to around 30,000 T cell genomes, went into each replicate PCR. Ten immunoSEQ deep assay plates were used to sequence unsorted PBMC genomic DNA. Purified libraries were measured with a Qubit 3.0 fluorometer, size-checked on a Bioanalyzer 2100, and measured again with the KAPA Library Quantification kit. A separate single-read 150-cycle Illumina NextSeq 550 flow cell was used to sequence each immunoSEQ 96-well plate. The published analysis was carried out like this. Because the immunoSEQ output included only junctional sequences and no quality scores, the filtering could not be the same as the filtering used for full-length reads. Sequences were annotated with PyIR, a Python wrapper for IgBLAST v1.9, using IMGT germline references to assign V/J genes and CDR3. Reads were removed for weak V/J assignments (E-value above 1e-6), missing CDR3, stop codons, out-of-frame junctions, or ambiguous translated residues. V3J clonotypes were defined by identical inferred V gene, J gene, and CDR3 amino acid sequence. The percentage overlap between two repertoires was calculated by dividing the number of shared unique clonotypes by the size of the smaller repertoire. Repertoire richness was assessed with RTK rarefaction, the Chao1 estimator, and Recon v2.1 estimates of unobserved clonotypes. TCRdb's version of the immuneACCESS table is confined to in-frame rearrangements and falls short of the full clone set. An unresolved V gene accounts for under half of the shortfall where checked; the remainder is of unknown origin. The V and J calls and clone size were taken over from that table, and D and trimming were inferred from the DNA. This sample gives approximately 510,000 clones in total; approximately 85% of them show up just once. 10% to 15% of the sample belongs to the ten largest clones.

Notes on this clone: The specificity of this receptor is unknown. Base qualities are not recorded, but no much larger clone differs from it by a single base.

V drops 0 bases and J drops 5 bases, leaving 16 bases in between. In the germline V gene (reference sequence), CDR1 corresponds to GTSNPN and CDR2 to SVGIG. From cysteine to phenylalanine, the CDR3 is 15 amino acids long. The read is trimmed to its CDR3 DNA, 45 bases read in frame from base 1. Donors were healthy HIV-negative adults with no recently reported acute infections or vaccinations. Every donor was a Caucasian adult residing in Nashville, Tennessee, USA. For unsorted samples, tens of millions of PBMCs were counted, and genomic DNA was extracted using the QIAamp DNA Blood Mini kit. Blood was obtained by leukapheresis, after which PBMCs were separated by Ficoll-Histopaque density gradient centrifugation and cryopreserved in liquid nitrogen vapor phase.

The sample comprised PBMCs. The TCR was taken from a woman in her forties in good health. Some clones in this sample may be carry-over from other donors' samples. The V and J segments used are TRBV30 and TRBJ2-5, with a weak D call of TRBD1 (6 bases match). In nucleotides, the sequence is TGTGCCTGGAGTGTAGGGGCAGGGGCAGGGGAGACCCAGTACTTC. This gives the protein CAWSVGAGAGETQYF.